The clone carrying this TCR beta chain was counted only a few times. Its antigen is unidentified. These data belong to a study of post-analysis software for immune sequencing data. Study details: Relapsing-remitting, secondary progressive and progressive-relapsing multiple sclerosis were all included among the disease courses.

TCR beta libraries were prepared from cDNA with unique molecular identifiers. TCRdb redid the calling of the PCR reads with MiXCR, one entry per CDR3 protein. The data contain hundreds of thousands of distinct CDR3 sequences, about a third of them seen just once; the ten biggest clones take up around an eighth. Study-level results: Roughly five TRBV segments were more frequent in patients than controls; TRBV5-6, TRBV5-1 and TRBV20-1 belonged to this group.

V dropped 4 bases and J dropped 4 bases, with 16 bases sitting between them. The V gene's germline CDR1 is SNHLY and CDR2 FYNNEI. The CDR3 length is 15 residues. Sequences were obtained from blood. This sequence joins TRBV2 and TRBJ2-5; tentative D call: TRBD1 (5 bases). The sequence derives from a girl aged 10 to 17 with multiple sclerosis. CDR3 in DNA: TGTGCCAGCAGTGTATTGGCAGGGTACTTAGAGACCCAGTACTTC. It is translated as CASSVLAGYLETQYF.